Only a few counts were recorded for the clone carrying this T cell receptor beta chain. This sample is drawn from a study of cytomegalovirus exposure and HLA in healthy donors. Use of 60 Vbeta and 13 Jbeta primers characterized the PCR. This table comes from immunoSEQ multiplex PCR, and its TCRdb copy is limited to in-frame clones, with some not included. The sample consists of about 150,000 clones, approximately 73% of them appearing once. Trimming left V 6 bases short and J 8 bases short, with 19 bases between. Germline V gene sequence: CDR1 MNHNS, CDR2 SASEGT. This CDR3 is 14 amino acids long. Sequences were obtained from PBMCs. The sequence derives from a woman between 18 and 29 years old in good health and CMV-seronegative. V and J are TRBV6-1 and TRBJ1-2, with D possibly being TRBD1 (6 bases). DNA of the CDR3: TGTGCCAGCAGAGGGGGTGGAGGTTGGTGGGGCTACACCTTC. It yields the protein CASRGGGGWWGYTF.